Listed below are T cell receptor beta chains from one sample, sequenced in a study of read filtering for tumor transcriptome and immune sequencing. One entry per CDR3 protein results from TCRdb running MiXCR on the reads. The sample has 39,000 or so distinct CDR3 sequences; 14% are singletons. The sample consisted of a population of CD138-negative cells sorted from bone marrow. These receptors were taken from a donor at least 40 years old with multiple myeloma. Each CDR3 is given with its conserved first and last residue. A D gene is named only where the DNA matches it firmly. The listing skips clone size in some rows; elsewhere it reads once, few, many or a size class.

J gene,D gene,V gene,clone size,CDR3 DNA,CDR3 protein
TRBJ2-3,TRBD2,TRBV20-1,many,TGCAGTGCTCCAGGACTAGCGGGAGCGCGAGCAGATACGCAGTATTTT,CSAPGLAGARADTQYF
TRBJ2-3,.,TRBV10-3,many,TGTGCCATCAGTGAACTGCCTTGCGATACGCAGTATTTT,CAISELPCDTQYF
TRBJ2-7,.,TRBV20-1,.,TGTAGTGCTAGCGCCTACGAGCAGTACTTC,CSASAYEQYF
TRBJ1-5,.,TRBV2,.,TGTGCCAGCAGTGAAGAGGAGGACCCCTATAGCAATCAGCCCCAGCATTTT,CASSEEEDPYSNQPQHF
TRBJ2-1,.,TRBV10-3,medium-sized,TGTGCCATCAGTGAGGAAGGTGCTGAGCAGTTCTTC,CAISEEGAEQFF
TRBJ2-2,.,TRBV10-3,.,TGTGCCATCAGTGAGTCCGACAGGGACTCAGGGGAGCTGTTTTTT,CAISESDRDSGELFF
TRBJ1-2,TRBD1,TRBV20-1,many,TGCAGTGCTAGCTTAACGACAGGGGGCTTCTATGGCTACACCTTC,CSASLTTGGFYGYTF
TRBJ1-1,.,TRBV28,many,TGTGCCAGCAGTTTAGCGGCAGGCCAACTGAACACTGAAGCTTTCTTT,CASSLAAGQLNTEAFF
TRBJ1-1,.,TRBV29-1,many,TGCAGCGTTGAAGAAGGGGGGGCCTCTGAAGCTTTCTTT,CSVEEGGASEAFF
TRBJ2-1,TRBD2,TRBV5-1,medium-sized,TGCGCCAGCAGCCGTTTGGTGGGAGCGGGAGCCATGAGCTCCTACAATGAGCAGTTCTTC,CASSRLVGAGAMSSYNEQFF
TRBJ1-6,.,TRBV10-1,many,TGCGCCAGCTCCATGGTCCTCGGGGAACCCCTCCACTTT,CASSMVLGEPLHF
TRBJ1-3,.,TRBV9,many,TGTGCCAGCAGCGTAGCCGCGCAGGGAGGAAACACCATATATTTT,CASSVAAQGGNTIYF
TRBJ1-5,.,TRBV6-1,.,TGCGCCGGCCTAAGGGGGGTCGGGGGCAATCAGCCCCAGCATTTT,CAGLRGVGGNQPQHF
TRBJ2-2,.,TRBV11-2,many,TGTGCCAGCAGCTTACAGGGGACGGACACCGGGGAGCTGTTTTTT,CASSLQGTDTGELFF
TRBJ2-7,.,TRBV6-5,many,TGTGCCAGCACCACCTCAACGGGGACTGAAGAGCAGTACTTC,CASTTSTGTEEQYF
TRBJ2-2,.,TRBV20-1,many,TGCAGTGCTAGACCCTTGGGGACAAGCAACACCGGGGAGCTGTTTTTT,CSARPLGTSNTGELFF
TRBJ2-5,TRBD1,TRBV18,many,TGTGCCAGCTCGCCGGGACAGAGGAATACGGAGACCCAGTACTTC,CASSPGQRNTETQYF
TRBJ2-3,.,TRBV20-1,many,TGCAGTGCTTCAAAGGGGACGGGCGATACGCAGTATTTT,CSASKGTGDTQYF
TRBJ1-5,.,TRBV7-3,many,TGTGCCAGCAGCTCCTTCCCCAATCAGCCCCAGCATTTT,CASSSFPNQPQHF
TRBJ1-5,TRBD1,TRBV12-3/TRBV12-4,many,TGTGCCAGCAGTTTAACAGGGGATCAGCCCCAGCATTTT,CASSLTGDQPQHF
TRBJ1-5,.,TRBV10-3,few,TGTGCCGTCAGTGCTCGCCAGGGTGGCCAGCCCCAGCATTTT,CAVSARQGGQPQHF
TRBJ2-5,.,TRBV14,many,TGTGCCAGCAGCCCGCCCGGCAGGCTACAAGAGACCCAGTACTTC,CASSPPGRLQETQYF
TRBJ2-5,.,TRBV3-1,many,TGTGCCAGCAGCCAAGGGGTCCGGGCCGACGGGGAGACCCAGTACTTC,CASSQGVRADGETQYF
TRBJ2-1,TRBD2,TRBV7-2,few,TGTGCCAGCAGCTTAGTAGCGGGGGGGTGGGATGAGCAGTGCTTC,CASSLVAGGWDEQCF
TRBJ2-2,.,TRBV11-3,few,TGTGCCAGCAGCGTGAATACCGGGACTGCAGCCACCGGGGAGCTGTTTTTT,CASSVNTGTAATGELFF
TRBJ2-1,TRBD2,TRBV15,medium-sized,TGTGCCACCAGCACGACTAGCGGAACCTACAATGAGCAGTTCTTC,CATSTTSGTYNEQFF
TRBJ1-1,.,TRBV7-9,many,TGTGCCAGCAGCCACGACAGGCGGACTGAAGCTTTCTTT,CASSHDRRTEAFF
TRBJ2-3,TRBD2,TRBV7-9,many,TGTGCCAGCAGCAAGCGGGGGGCCCCCTACACAGATACGCAGTATTTT,CASSKRGAPYTDTQYF
TRBJ2-1,TRBD2,TRBV7-2,many,TGTGCCAGCAGCTTATCAGAGTGGCGGGAGAACAATGAGCAGTTCTTC,CASSLSEWRENNEQFF
TRBJ2-7,.,TRBV5-1,many,TGCGCCAGCTGGGGGTCCTCCTACGAGCAGTACTTC,CASWGSSYEQYF
TRBJ1-6,.,TRBV27,.,TGTGCCAGCAGTTTATGTGTGGATCACTCACCCCTCCACTTT,CASSLCVDHSPLHF
TRBJ1-1,.,TRBV28,many,TGTGCCAGCGGGCACCTAAACACTGAAGCTTTCTTT,CASGHLNTEAFF
TRBJ2-7,.,TRBV1,many,TGCACCAGCAGCCAAGATCCATTCGTTAGCGGGAGGGATCCCTACGAGCAGTACTTC,CTSSQDPFVSGRDPYEQYF
TRBJ2-1,TRBD2,TRBV2,few,TGTGCCAGCAGTGCCCAGACTAGCGGGAATAATGAGCAGTTCTTC,CASSAQTSGNNEQFF
TRBJ2-7,TRBD1,TRBV6-2/TRBV6-3,many,TGTGCCAGCAGTGATGTTTGGGACAGGGGGCGCGACGAGCAGTACTTC,CASSDVWDRGRDEQYF
TRBJ2-3,TRBD2,TRBV20-1,many,TGCAGTGCTAGACACTCGTCCGGGACTATGAGCACAGATACGCAGTATTTT,CSARHSSGTMSTDTQYF
TRBJ1-6,TRBD1,TRBV27,many,TGTGCCGGCAGTACAGCGACAGGGTCGGGTAATTCACCCCTCCACTTT,CAGSTATGSGNSPLHF
TRBJ2-5,TRBD1,TRBV3-1,.,TGTGCCAGCAGCCCCAGGGACAGGGGAGAGACCCAGTACTTC,CASSPRDRGETQYF
TRBJ2-1,.,TRBV7-3,many,TGTGCCAGCAGCTTAATCACGGGAGCCTACAATGAGCAGTTCTTC,CASSLITGAYNEQFF
TRBJ2-2,.,TRBV9,medium-sized,TGTGCCAGCAGCGCGGGAATTAAGAACACCGGGGAGCTGTTTTTT,CASSAGIKNTGELFF
TRBJ2-1,TRBD2,TRBV28,many,TGTGCCAGCAGTCCTAGCGGGGGGGTCGATGAGCAGTTCTTC,CASSPSGGVDEQFF
TRBJ2-1,.,TRBV5-5,many,TGTGCCAGCAGCTTGGTGGTGTCCAGGGACAATGAGCAGTTCTTC,CASSLVVSRDNEQFF
TRBJ1-6,TRBD1,TRBV13,.,TGTGCCAGCAGCTCGGGACAGAATTATTCACCCCTCCACTTT,CASSSGQNYSPLHF
TRBJ2-3,.,TRBV5-1,many,TGCGCCAGCAGCTTGAGGGACTTATCTAGCACAGATACGCAGTATTTT,CASSLRDLSSTDTQYF
TRBJ2-6,TRBD1,TRBV6-6,many,TGTGCCAGCAGTGGGACAGGGGGCGGGCCTGGGGCCAACGTCCTGACTTTC,CASSGTGGGPGANVLTF
TRBJ1-5,.,TRBV19,many,TGTGCCAGTAGTATAAGGGGGAAAAATCAGCCCCAGCATTTT,CASSIRGKNQPQHF
TRBJ2-1,TRBD1,TRBV5-1,many,TGCGCCAGCAGCTTGGCCGGACAGGGATCTAACACTGAGCAGTTCTTC,CASSLAGQGSNTEQFF
TRBJ2-3,TRBD2,TRBV19,many,TGTGCCAGTAGTATTAGAGACTTCTTGGGAGGGAAATCGTCAGATACGCAGTATTTT,CASSIRDFLGGKSSDTQYF
TRBJ2-5,.,TRBV5-1,few,TGCGCCAGCAGCTTGGAGGCAGGGAGGCGAGAGACCCAGTACTTC,CASSLEAGRRETQYF
TRBJ2-7,.,TRBV5-5,.,TGTGCCAGCAGCGGAGGACAGTCCTACGAGCAGTACTTC,CASSGGQSYEQYF
TRBJ1-1,.,TRBV5-1,many,TGCGCCAGCAGTTCTCAGGGCACAAACACTGAAGCTTTCTTT,CASSSQGTNTEAFF
TRBJ2-7,.,TRBV7-8,many,TGTGCCGGCAGCTCCGGGACGCGCTCCTACGAGCAGTACTTC,CAGSSGTRSYEQYF
TRBJ1-5,TRBD1,TRBV7-9,many,TGTGCCAGCAGCTCCCGGACAGGCTATAGCAATCAGCCCCAGCATTTT,CASSSRTGYSNQPQHF